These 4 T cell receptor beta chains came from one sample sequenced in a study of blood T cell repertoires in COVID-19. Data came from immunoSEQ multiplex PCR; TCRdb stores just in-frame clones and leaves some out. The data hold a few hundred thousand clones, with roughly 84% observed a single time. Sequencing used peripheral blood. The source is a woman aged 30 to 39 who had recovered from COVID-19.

The CDR3 region is CASSPTGGEQYF. The DNA for the CDR3 is TGTGCCAGCAGTCCAACCGGGGGAGAGCAGTACTTC. The J gene is TRBJ2-7, the V gene TRBV27; perhaps TRBD2 as D (6 bases). Germline loops: CDR1 MNHEY, CDR2 SMNVEV (reference sequence). The CDR3 covers 12 residues. The ends were cut back, 5 bases at V and 7 bases at J, with 12 bases in the middle.

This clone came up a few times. CDR3: CASSEGRDNSPLHF. CDR3 DNA: TGTGCCAGCAGTGAAGGACGGGATAATTCACCCCTCCACTTT. The chain has TRBV6-1 and TRBJ1-6; D ambiguous. The CDR3 consists of 14 residues. Trimming took off 1 base at V and 5 bases at J, with 6 bases between the two ends. Germline V lookup: CDR1 MNHNS, CDR2 SASEGT.

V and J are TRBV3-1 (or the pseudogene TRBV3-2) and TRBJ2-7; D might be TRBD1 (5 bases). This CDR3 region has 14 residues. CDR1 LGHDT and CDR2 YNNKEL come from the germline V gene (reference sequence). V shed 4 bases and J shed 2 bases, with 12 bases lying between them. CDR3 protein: CASSLLRGPYEQYF. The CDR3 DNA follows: TGTGCCAGCAGCCTCCTTAGGGGCCCCTACGAGCAGTACTTC.

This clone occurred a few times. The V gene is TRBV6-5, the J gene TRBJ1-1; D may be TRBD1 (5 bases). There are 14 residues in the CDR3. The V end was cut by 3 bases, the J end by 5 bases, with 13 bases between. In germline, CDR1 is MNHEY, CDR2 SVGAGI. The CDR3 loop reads CASSYDAGWTEAFF. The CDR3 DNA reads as TGTGCCAGCAGTTATGATGCAGGGTGGACTGAAGCTTTCTTT.